This is a list of T cell receptor beta chains from one sample in a study of chemoradiotherapy in HPV16-positive cancers. The assay was immunoSEQ multiplex PCR, and TCRdb's table has in-frame clones only and misses some. The sample shows about 11,000 clones, 60% to 75% of them seen only once. The sample was acquired from a patient who underwent chemoradiotherapy. Receptor source: a human donor with HPV-associated anogenital cancer. The CDR3 runs from the conserved cysteine through the conserved F or W. D genes are given only for firm matches. The size entry is marked missing in some rows and otherwise reads once, few, many or a size class.

size: -
D: -
length: 14
J: TRBJ2-6
V: TRBV5-4
CDR3: CASSSDSGANVLTF
DNA: TGTGCCAGCAGCTCCGACTCTGGGGCCAACGTCCTGACTTTC

size: -
D: -
length: 13
J: TRBJ2-7
V: TRBV28
CDR3: CASSLRAGDEQYF
DNA: TGTGCCAGCAGTTTGAGGGCTGGCGACGAGCAGTACTTC

size: -
D: -
length: 15
J: TRBJ1-5
V: TRBV18
CDR3: CASSPVGGSNQPQHF
DNA: TGTGCCAGCTCCCCGGTTGGGGGGAGCAATCAGCCCCAGCATTTT

size: -
D: TRBD2
length: 16
J: TRBJ2-1
V: TRBV7-3
CDR3: CASSFAPTSGNNEQFF
DNA: TGTGCCAGCAGCTTTGCCCCGACTAGCGGGAACAATGAGCAGTTCTTC

size: -
D: -
length: 14
J: TRBJ1-1
V: TRBV11-2
CDR3: CASSLGFGGFEAFF
DNA: TGTGCCAGCAGCTTGGGGTTTGGGGGGTTTGAAGCTTTCTTT

size: large
D: TRBD1
length: 15
J: TRBJ1-2
V: TRBV4-3
CDR3: CASSRSRTGSDGYTF
DNA: TGCGCCAGCAGCCGAAGCAGGACAGGTTCTGATGGCTACACCTTC

size: few
D: -
length: 15
J: TRBJ2-7
V: TRBV30
CDR3: CAWSSTGRDASEQYF
DNA: TGTGCCTGGTCCTCCACAGGGCGGGACGCATCCGAGCAGTACTTC

size: few
D: -
length: 15
J: TRBJ2-1
V: TRBV4-3
CDR3: CASSQDRTYYNEQFF
DNA: TGCGCCAGCAGCCAAGATAGAACGTACTACAATGAGCAGTTCTTC

size: -
D: -
length: 15
J: TRBJ1-1
V: TRBV6-5
CDR3: CASSYSIGEGTEAFF
DNA: TGTGCCAGCAGTTACTCGATAGGGGAGGGGACTGAAGCTTTCTTT

size: -
D: -
length: 15
J: TRBJ2-5
V: TRBV19
CDR3: CASSIRGEGWETQYF
DNA: TGTGCCAGTAGTATCCGTGGGGAAGGTTGGGAGACCCAGTACTTC

size: -
D: TRBD1
length: 13
J: TRBJ1-1
V: TRBV6-1
CDR3: CASGGQMNTEAFF
DNA: TGTGCCAGCGGGGGACAGATGAACACTGAAGCTTTCTTT

size: -
D: TRBD1
length: 14
J: TRBJ2-7
V: TRBV29-1
CDR3: CSVEGTGGLDEQYF
DNA: TGCAGCGTTGAGGGGACAGGGGGTCTGGACGAGCAGTACTTC

size: few
D: TRBD2
length: 16
J: TRBJ2-2
V: TRBV7-2
CDR3: CASSLVAGRGTGELFF
DNA: TGTGCCAGCAGCTTAGTAGCGGGACGTGGCACCGGGGAGCTGTTTTTT

size: -
D: -
length: 14
J: TRBJ1-5
V: TRBV28
CDR3: CASSLDNSNQPQHF
DNA: TGTGCCAGCAGTTTGGACAATAGCAATCAGCCCCAGCATTTT

size: -
D: -
length: 15
J: TRBJ2-3
V: TRBV2
CDR3: CASSPRRGRTDTQYF
DNA: TGTGCCAGCAGTCCCCGTAGAGGGCGAACAGATACGCAGTATTTT

size: -
D: -
length: 12
J: TRBJ2-2
V: TRBV27
CDR3: CASSKGTGELFF
DNA: TGTGCCAGCAGTAAGGGTACCGGGGAGCTGTTTTTT

size: -
D: -
length: 12
J: TRBJ1-2
V: TRBV11-1
CDR3: CASSLSGDGYTF
DNA: TGTGCCAGCAGCTTATCTGGGGATGGCTACACCTTC

size: -
D: -
length: 15
J: TRBJ1-4
V: TRBV5-4
CDR3: CASSSTTANNEKLFF
DNA: TGTGCCAGCAGCTCGACGACAGCGAATAATGAAAAACTGTTTTTT

size: -
D: -
length: 10
J: TRBJ1-1
V: TRBV30
CDR3: CAWGGTEAFF
DNA: TGTGCCTGGGGAGGCACTGAAGCTTTCTTT

size: -
D: -
length: 17
J: TRBJ2-3
V: TRBV27
CDR3: CASSFRPRGDVRNTQYF
DNA: TGTGCCAGCAGTTTCCGTCCAAGAGGGGACGTCCGGAATACGCAGTATTTT

size: -
D: -
length: 13
J: TRBJ1-1
V: TRBV19
CDR3: CASSLRPNTEAFF
DNA: TGTGCCAGTAGTCTGCGGCCGAACACTGAAGCTTTCTTT

size: once
D: -
length: 13
J: TRBJ1-4
V: TRBV10-2
CDR3: CASREQVREKLFF
DNA: TGCGCCAGCAGAGAACAGGTTCGAGAAAAACTGTTTTTT

size: -
D: -
length: 12
J: TRBJ1-4
V: TRBV15
CDR3: CATSRVGEKLFF
DNA: TGTGCCACCAGCAGAGTAGGGGAAAAACTGTTTTTT

size: -
D: TRBD2
length: 14
J: TRBJ2-3
V: TRBV6-5
CDR3: CASSSAGVADTQYF
DNA: TGTGCCAGCAGTTCAGCGGGAGTGGCAGATACGCAGTATTTT

size: -
D: -
length: 17
J: TRBJ2-3
V: TRBV27
CDR3: CASSLRGTSGLADTQYF
DNA: TGTGCCAGCAGTTTAAGGGGGACCAGTGGGCTGGCAGATACGCAGTATTTT

size: -
D: -
length: 13
J: TRBJ2-7
V: TRBV7-3
CDR3: CASSLGVQDEQYF
DNA: TGTGCCAGCAGCTTAGGAGTTCAGGACGAGCAGTACTTC

size: -
D: -
length: 15
J: TRBJ1-4
V: TRBV5-1
CDR3: CASSPGGKTNEKLFF
DNA: TGCGCCAGCAGCCCGGGAGGGAAAACTAATGAAAAACTGTTTTTT

size: -
D: TRBD1
length: 16
J: TRBJ1-1
V: TRBV4-1
CDR3: CASSQVLQGKFTEAFF
DNA: TGCGCCAGCAGCCAGGTCTTACAGGGGAAGTTCACTGAAGCTTTCTTT

size: -
D: -
length: 14
J: TRBJ1-2
V: TRBV27
CDR3: CASSSRDGNYGYTF
DNA: TGTGCCAGCAGTTCCCGTGACGGGAACTATGGCTACACCTTC

size: -
D: -
length: 14
J: TRBJ2-6
V: TRBV7-8
CDR3: CASSPSSGANVLTF
DNA: TGTGCCAGCAGCCCCAGTTCTGGGGCCAACGTCCTGACTTTC

size: medium-sized
D: -
length: 14
J: TRBJ1-5
V: TRBV6-1
CDR3: CASSEGTENQPQHF
DNA: TGTGCCAGCAGTGAAGGGACGGAGAATCAGCCCCAGCATTTT

size: few
D: -
length: 15
J: TRBJ1-1
V: TRBV2
CDR3: CASRQGLGMNTEAFF
DNA: TGTGCCAGCAGGCAGGGTTTGGGCATGAACACTGAAGCTTTCTTT

size: -
D: -
length: 13
J: TRBJ1-2
V: TRBV28
CDR3: CASNPMGGYGYTF
DNA: TGTGCCAGCAACCCCATGGGAGGGTATGGCTACACCTTC

size: -
D: TRBD1
length: 16
J: TRBJ1-1
V: TRBV7-2
CDR3: CASSREYRGMNTEAFF
DNA: TGTGCCAGCAGTCGCGAGTACAGGGGTATGAACACTGAAGCTTTCTTT

size: -
D: -
length: 14
J: TRBJ2-3
V: TRBV4-3
CDR3: CASSQSRFTDTQYF
DNA: TGCGCCAGCAGCCAGTCCCGTTTCACAGATACGCAGTATTTT

size: -
D: -
length: 13
J: TRBJ2-2
V: TRBV6-1
CDR3: CASSELVSGELFF
DNA: TGTGCCAGCAGTGAGCTCGTGTCCGGGGAGCTGTTTTTT

size: -
D: -
length: 13
J: TRBJ1-1
V: TRBV27
CDR3: CASSARRSTEAFF
DNA: TGTGCCAGCAGTGCCAGACGGTCGACTGAAGCTTTCTTT

size: -
D: TRBD1
length: 15
J: TRBJ2-2
V: TRBV4-3
CDR3: CASSQGTGTTGELFF
DNA: TGCGCCAGCAGCCAAGGGACAGGGACGACCGGGGAGCTGTTTTTT

size: -
D: TRBD2
length: 13
J: TRBJ2-1
V: TRBV6-6
CDR3: CASVGLATNEQFF
DNA: TGTGCCAGCGTCGGACTAGCGACGAATGAGCAGTTCTTC

size: once
D: TRBD2
length: 16
J: TRBJ2-1
V: TRBV4-2
CDR3: CASSQGASGSGYEQFF
DNA: TGTGCCAGCAGCCAAGGAGCCAGCGGGAGTGGGTATGAGCAGTTCTTC